This T cell receptor beta chain was found in a study of blood T cell repertoires in COVID-19. Study summary: COVID-19 samples collected from the United States, Italy and Spain covered acute and convalescent phases.

Losses at the gene ends were 5 bases for V and 8 bases for J; bases not matched to a gene: 11. The V gene's germline CDR1 is MNHEY and CDR2 SVGAGI. This CDR3 region has 14 residues. Original processing notes: Reference gene primers were amplified, and this amplification served to estimate nucleated cell counts. TCRdb's copy holds only in-frame clones and misses some; the assay was immunoSEQ multiplex PCR. V, J and clone size were drawn from that table, and D and trimming were deduced from the DNA. The profile shows 140,000 to 150,000 clones, approximately 87% of them singletons. The sample consisted of peripheral blood. The chain uses TRBV6-5 and TRBJ1-2; 7 nucleotides agree with TRBD1. The receptor's source is a human donor in a cohort sampled during active COVID-19. CDR3 residues: CASSMDRLKGGYTF. The CDR3 DNA follows: TGTGCCAGCAGTATGGACAGGTTAAAAGGCGGCTACACCTTC.